This T cell receptor (beta chain) was sequenced during a study of T cells in Graves' hyperthyroidism and ophthalmopathy. Disease lasting under 3 months, a NOSPECS grade of at least 4, and a Clinical Activity Score of at least 3 were features of the ophthalmopathy patients. Thyroid ultrasound and orbital computed tomography, with clinical symptoms and serum thyroxine and TRAb, informed diagnoses. RNA transcripts yielded amplified TCR beta CDR3 regions. First-round RT-PCR targeting the TCR CDR3 was performed with the HTBI primer set. Via MiXCR, TCRdb re-called the multiplex PCR reads, giving one row per CDR3 protein. In the table there are 500,000 to 750,000 distinct CDR3 sequences, 12% to 15% of which are singletons. This TCR was recovered from a woman between 18 and 29 years old with Graves' ophthalmopathy. Sequenced material: blood.

For the CDR3, the DNA is TGTGCCAGCAGCTTAGATCTCTATTTTGGCCCTATTAGCGGGAGTGCCGGGGACGGGGAGACCCAGTACTTC. This gives the protein CASSLDLYFGPISGSAGDGETQYF. This chain connects TRBV11-3 to TRBJ2-5, with 9 positions matching TRBD2. The germline V gene has CDR1 SGHNT and CDR2 YENEEA. Germline trimming cut 0 bases from V and 5 bases from J; bases unmatched to any gene: 31. The CDR3 has 24 residues.